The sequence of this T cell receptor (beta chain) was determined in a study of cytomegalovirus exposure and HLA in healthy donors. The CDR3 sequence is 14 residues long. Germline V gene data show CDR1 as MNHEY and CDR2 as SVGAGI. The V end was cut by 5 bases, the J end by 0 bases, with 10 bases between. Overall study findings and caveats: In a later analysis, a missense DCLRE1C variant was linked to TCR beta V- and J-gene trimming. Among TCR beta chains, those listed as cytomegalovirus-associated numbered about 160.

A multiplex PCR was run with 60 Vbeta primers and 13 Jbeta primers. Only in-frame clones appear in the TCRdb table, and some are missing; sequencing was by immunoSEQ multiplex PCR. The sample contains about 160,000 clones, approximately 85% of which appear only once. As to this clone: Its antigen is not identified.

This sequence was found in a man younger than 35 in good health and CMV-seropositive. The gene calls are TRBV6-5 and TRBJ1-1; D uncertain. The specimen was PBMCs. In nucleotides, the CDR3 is TGTGCCAGCAGTGAAGTCACACTGAACACTGAAGCTTTCTTT. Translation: CASSEVTLNTEAFF.